This T cell receptor (beta chain) was sequenced in a study of early T cells in non-severe SARS-CoV-2 infection. From germline, CDR1 is SGHTA and CDR2 FQGNSA. This CDR3 is 15 amino acids long. Trimming took 1 base from V and 5 from J, leaving 11 bases between them. This clonotype appeared many times. Unique molecular identifier tags were affixed to discrete cDNA molecules. Each CDR3 protein is one row after TCRdb ran MiXCR on the 5' RACE reads. The repertoire holds some 70,000 distinct CDR3 sequences, with 4.9% as singletons. The chain links TRBV7-2 to TRBJ2-2; maybe TRBD1 (6 bases). Sequencing was done on a sample of whole blood. This receptor was taken from an adult who was a healthcare worker with PCR-confirmed SARS-CoV-2 infection or an uninfected control (not recorded which). The CDR3 sequence is CASSLVRDITGELFF. CDR3 coding DNA: TGTGCCAGCAGCTTAGTACGGGACATAACCGGGGAGCTGTTTTTT.